This T cell receptor (beta chain) was recorded in a study of T-cell memory formation after mild COVID-19. The overall study: Among the donors, TCR clusters were largely specific to each donor. General study findings and limits: Among CD4+ contracting clones, most were CM and EM, and CD8+ ones EMRA. Clones contracting day 15 to 85 were balanced CD4/CD8; later expanders leaned CD4+.

This CDR3 comprises 19 residues. Trimming at V came to 3 bases and at J to 7 bases, leaving 16 bases not matched to a gene. CDR1 is SGHAT, CDR2 FQNNGV, per germline. 5'RACE, which relied on constant-segment primers, yielded TCR alpha and TCR beta cDNA libraries carrying sample barcodes and UMIs. A single record per CDR3 protein comes from TCRdb applying MiXCR to the 5' RACE reads. The sample holds roughly 100,000 distinct CDR3 sequences; about 15% are singletons and the top ten take 28%. As concerns this clonotype: Antigen: not known.

This sequence was found in an adult woman who had mild COVID-19 (a few samples of this study predate the infection). Cell type and time point are not known. The specimen sequenced was PBMCs or a T cell subset sorted from them (not recorded which). The V and J genes are TRBV11-2 and TRBJ2-1; 12 bases align to TRBD2. CDR3 residues: CASSFQTSGRGNTGNEQFF. The CDR3 bases are TGTGCCAGCAGCTTTCAGACTAGCGGGAGAGGTAACACTGGGAATGAGCAGTTCTTC. The full variable domain, rest sourced from reference TRBV11-2 and TRBJ2-1, is EAGVAQSPRYKIIEKRQSVAFWCNPISGHATLYWYQQILGQGPKLLIQFQNNGVVDDSQLPKDRFSAERLKGVDSTLKIQPAKLEDSAVYLCASSFQTSGRGNTGNEQFFGPGTRLTVL.